This record covers a single T cell receptor beta chain. Its specificity is unknown. This sample is part of a study of siplizumab effects on memory and regulatory T cells. Data came from immunoSEQ multiplex PCR; TCRdb stores just in-frame clones and leaves some out. Of fewer than 60,000 clones detected, 85% to 95% appear once; the ten largest clones hold roughly 15%. Study-wide results and caveats: Sequences below about 10^-5 frequency were poorly captured, limiting mapping of alloreactive clones. Suppressive function of proliferating Tregs from siplizumab cultures was not confirmed.

Looked up from germline, CDR1 is SGHDT and CDR2 is YYEEEE. The CDR3 is made up of 15 amino acids. After removal of 4 bases from V and 6 bases from J, the junction contained 9 bases not matched to a gene. This chain connects TRBV5-6 to TRBJ2-3, with 9 bases lining up with TRBD1. This TCR was recovered from a human donor in good health. Sample: CD8+ T cells sorted from blood. CDR3 residues: CASSAMGQGYDTQYF. The CDR3 nucleotides read TGTGCCAGCAGCGCCATGGGACAGGGTTACGATACGCAGTATTTT.